This T cell receptor (beta chain) was sequenced for a study of vaccination and CD4 T cells after COVID-19. Treatment meaning: approximately nine-day PBMC culture with coronavirus spike peptide pools or control peptides (ViraFEST assay). The collection of CD4+ T cells from the unexposed donor took place before the COVID-19 pandemic (2011-2018). The CDR3 is made up of 14 amino acids. Trimming removed 0 bases from V and 5 bases from J, with 12 bases in between. CDR1 is SGHRS, CDR2 YFSETQ, per germline. The Oncomine TCR Beta short-read assay sequenced DNA from cultured CD4+ T cells. Genomic DNA was taken out of cultured CD4+ T cells by extraction. TCRdb called the PCR reads again in MiXCR, with one record for every CDR3 protein. This sample has 9,000 to 10,000 distinct CDR3 sequences; approximately 35% occur once, and the top ten carry about 14%. About this clonotype itself: Its specificity is not known.

The sample consisted of CD4+ T cells from blood, cultured in vitro. J is TRBJ2-7 and V is TRBV5-1; possibly TRBD1 for D (6 bases). This clonotype was sampled from a human donor in good health. CDR3 amino acids: CASSLGDRTDEQYF. CDR3 sequence (DNA): TGCGCCAGCAGCTTGGGTGACAGGACCGACGAGCAGTACTTC.